Detailed here is one T cell receptor beta chain. The record originates from a study of OX40 agonist ivuxolimab in advanced cancers. CDR3 size: 12 residues. Trimming left V 1 base short and J 9 bases short, with 7 bases between. Germline V CDR1 and CDR2: MDHEN, SYDVKM. Sequencing used immunoSEQ multiplex PCR; TCRdb keeps in-frame clones, though not all of them. Of tens of thousands of clones listed, 89% were seen once; the top ten hold around 3.6%. The chain links TRBV28 to TRBJ2-1, with D unclear. This TCR was recovered from an adult with an advanced solid tumor such as melanoma, head and neck, liver or kidney cancer. This material consisted of CD4+ or CD8+ T cells sorted from blood, taken in a trial of the OX40 agonist ivuxolimab. The CDR3 bases are TGTGCCAGCAGTTTATATGGCCGTGAGCAGTTCTTC. Its translation: CASSLYGREQFF.